The T cell receptor beta chain described here comes from a study of PD-1 blockade in classical Hodgkin lymphoma. At the level of the study: The patients were dosed with nivolumab 3 mg/kg, infused intravenously every 2 weeks. Study results and limitations: Reported baseline diversity: healthy donors highest, relapsed/refractory patients lowest. A significant rise in TCR diversity by C4D1 was seen for CD4+ but not CD8+ cells.

No patient escaped relapse after autologous stem cell transplantation, and brentuximab vedotin exposure varied. Details on this clone: Its antigen is not identified.

Only in-frame clones appear in the TCRdb table, and some are missing; sequencing was by immunoSEQ multiplex PCR. The repertoire holds roughly 97,000 clones, with approximately 88% as singletons. J was trimmed by 2 bases and V by 5 bases; bases with no gene match: 4. The CDR3 contains 16 residues. Germline-derived CDR1 and CDR2 are SNHLY and FYNNEI. The rearrangement links TRBV2 to TRBJ2-2; 11 bases are shared with TRBD2. This receptor was obtained from a human donor with classical Hodgkin lymphoma. The sample in question was peripheral blood mononuclear cells (PBMCs), obtained at baseline. CDR3 residues: CASSPSGGFNTGELFF. The DNA of the CDR3 is TGTGCCAGCAGTCCTAGCGGGGGGTTTAACACCGGGGAGCTGTTTTTT. Looking up the rest from reference TRBV2 and TRBJ2-2 gives the full variable domain: EPEVTQTPSHQVTQMGQEVILRCVPISNHLYFYWYRQILGQKVEFLVSFYNNEISEKSEIFDDQFSVERPDGSNFTLKIRSTKLEDSAMYFCASSPSGGFNTGELFFGEGSRLTVL.